This is a list of T cell receptor beta chains from one sample in a study of CD8+CD57+ T cells in acquired aplastic anemia. TCRdb re-called the reads with MiXCR, one entry per CDR3 protein. This table has approximately 190,000 distinct CDR3 sequences, over 60% appearing once. Sample: sorted CD4+, CD8+, or CD8+CD57+ T cells (not recorded which) from PBMCs. The receptors were sampled from a human donor with severe aplastic anemia or a healthy control (not recorded which). Each CDR3 is given with its conserved first and last residue. The order of the fields is clone size, V gene, D gene, J gene, CDR3 DNA, CDR3 protein. D genes are given only for firm matches. Not every row has a clone size; where given, it reads once, few, many or a size class.

>many|TRBV5-4|-|TRBJ1-2
TGTGCCAGCGGGCCGACTTCAATGGGAAATGGCTACACCTTC
CASGPTSMGNGYTF
>-|TRBV2|TRBD1|TRBJ1-1
TGTGCCAGCACCAGAACGACAGGGTCTGAAGCTTTCTTT
CASTRTTGSEAFF
>-|TRBV10-3|-|TRBJ2-1
TGTGCCATCAGTCCGGGACAAAAAAACTACAATGAGCAGTTCTTC
CAISPGQKNYNEQFF
>-|TRBV7-2|-|TRBJ2-5
TGTGCCAGCAGCTTGAGGTGGGTTGCAGAGACCCAGTACTTC
CASSLRWVAETQYF
>-|TRBV25-1|-|TRBJ2-7
TGTGCCAGCATGACGGCGGAGGGCTACGAGCAGTACTTC
CASMTAEGYEQYF
>many|TRBV13|TRBD1|TRBJ1-6
TGTGCCAGCAGCTCCCGGGACAGGTCGTTCTCCTATAATTCACCCCTCCACTTT
CASSSRDRSFSYNSPLHF
>-|TRBV20-1|-|TRBJ2-5
TGCAGTGCTCCGACTAGTTCGGAGACCCAGTACTTC
CSAPTSSETQYF
>once|TRBV12-3/TRBV12-4|-|TRBJ1-2
TGTGCCAGCAGTATAGACAGCGCTCTCTACACCTTC
CASSIDSALYTF
>-|TRBV25-1|-|TRBJ2-7
TGTGCCAGCAGGGTCGGGTTTTACGAGCAGTACTTC
CASRVGFYEQYF
>-|TRBV7-3|-|TRBJ2-3
TGTGCCAGCAGCACGGGACTCACAGATACGCAGTATTTT
CASSTGLTDTQYF
>-|TRBV10-1|TRBD1|TRBJ1-5
TGCGCCAGCAGTGCGTCGGGACAGGGGCTTAGCAATCAGCCCCAGCATTTT
CASSASGQGLSNQPQHF
>-|TRBV6-5|-|TRBJ1-2
TGTGCCAGCATCTCCCAGACATCGTATGGCTACACCTTC
CASISQTSYGYTF
>-|TRBV4-3|-|TRBJ1-5
TGCGCCAAACAGATTCAGCCCCAGCATTTT
CAKQIQPQHF
>-|TRBV19|TRBD1|TRBJ2-3
TGTGCCAGTAGTGAGCTCGACAGGGCCAGCACAGATACGCAGTATTTT
CASSELDRASTDTQYF
>-|TRBV20-1|-|TRBJ2-3
TGCAGTGCTAGCGTCGGCGTCCGGCGGGGTACGCAGTATTTT
CSASVGVRRGTQYF
>-|TRBV2|TRBD1|TRBJ2-3
TGTGCCAGCACTCGGGACAGGCGCACAGATACGCAGTATTTT
CASTRDRRTDTQYF
>-|TRBV10-3|-|TRBJ1-4
TGTGCCATCAGACAGGCTCTCTGGGAAAAACTGTTTTTT
CAIRQALWEKLFF
>once|TRBV24-1|-|TRBJ1-2
TGTGCCACCAGTGATGATGGGGAAATTTACACCTTC
CATSDDGEIYTF
>-|TRBV7-9|TRBD1|TRBJ2-7
TGTGCCAGCAGCATTGACAGGGGGCAGGGGGAGCAGTACTTC
CASSIDRGQGEQYF
>-|TRBV29-1|-|TRBJ1-1
TGCAGCGTTGAAGACACAGTGCACGTCTCAGGTTTCTTT
CSVEDTVHVSGFF
>-|TRBV2|-|TRBJ1-5
TGTGCCAGCAGTGACGGGGATAGCAATCAGCCCCAGCATTTT
CASSDGDSNQPQHF
>many|TRBV6-1|TRBD1|TRBJ2-1
TGTGCCAGCAGTGACCGACAGGGGGAGGGTCATGAGCAGTTCTTC
CASSDRQGEGHEQFF
>-|TRBV10-3|-|TRBJ1-2
TGTGCCATCACCAGGGAGAGGGGCTATGGCTACACCTTC
CAITRERGYGYTF
>-|TRBV29-1|-|TRBJ2-7
TGCAGCGTTGTACCTCGGAGGAACGAGCAGTACTTC
CSVVPRRNEQYF
>-|TRBV5-6|-|TRBJ1-2
TGTGCCAGCAGCTTGGGGGGGCTGGCCTATGGCTACACCTTC
CASSLGGLAYGYTF
>-|TRBV7-3|-|TRBJ2-7
TGTGCCAGCAGCTGGGACTTCCGCTACGAGCAGTACTTC
CASSWDFRYEQYF
>few|TRBV19|-|TRBJ1-2
TGTGCCAGTAAGCGTCTTGGGACGGGCGGCTACACCTTC
CASKRLGTGGYTF
>-|TRBV20-1|TRBD1|TRBJ1-2
TGCAGTGCCCCCCGGGACAGGTCGAGCGGTGGCTACACCTTC
CSAPRDRSSGGYTF
>few|TRBV27|-|TRBJ1-1
TGTGCCAGCGGTTGGTCCGCAGATCCCGAAGCTTTCTTT
CASGWSADPEAFF
>-|TRBV12-3/TRBV12-4|-|TRBJ2-3
TGTGCCAGCAGTTTAGAGCGCACAGATACGCAGTATTTT
CASSLERTDTQYF
>-|TRBV7-2|TRBD1|TRBJ2-3
TGTGCCAGCAAACGGGGACAGAGCACAGATACGCAGTATTTT
CASKRGQSTDTQYF
>-|TRBV11-2|TRBD2|TRBJ2-5
TGTGCCAGCAGCTTGCGACTAGCGGGAGGGCCAGAGACCCAGTACTTC
CASSLRLAGGPETQYF
>-|TRBV6-5|-|TRBJ2-2
TGTGCCAGCAGTTACGACTCCGGGGAGCTGTTTTTT
CASSYDSGELFF
>-|TRBV20-1|-|TRBJ2-6
TGCAGTGCTAGGGACGGACAACCATACTCTGGGGTCAACGTCCTGACTTTC
CSARDGQPYSGVNVLTF
>once|TRBV6-4|TRBD2|TRBJ2-2
TGTGCCAGCAGTGAACTAGCGGGATCGCACACCGGGGAGCTGTTTTTT
CASSELAGSHTGELFF
>-|TRBV3-1|-|TRBJ1-1
TGTGCCAGCAGCCGGGGGCCCTTAGTCATGAACACTGAAGCTTTCTTT
CASSRGPLVMNTEAFF
>-|TRBV25-1|-|TRBJ2-5
TGTGCCAGCACCCGCCGGCAGGGTCTACCGGTCCAAGAGACCCAGTACTTC
CASTRRQGLPVQETQYF
>-|TRBV2|TRBD1|TRBJ1-2
TGTGCCAGCAGTGAATCGGGACAGGGGGAGGGCTACACCTTC
CASSESGQGEGYTF
>-|TRBV19|TRBD2|TRBJ2-1
TGTGCCAGTAGTACCGGACTAGCGGGAGTCAATGAGCAGTTCTTC
CASSTGLAGVNEQFF
>few|TRBV7-3|-|TRBJ1-6
TGTGCCAGCAGCTTAGCTTCAGGCTCCTATAATTCACCCCTCCACTTT
CASSLASGSYNSPLHF
>-|TRBV6-5|-|TRBJ2-7
TGTGCCAGCAGTTATAACAGAGCCTACGAGCAGTACTTC
CASSYNRAYEQYF
>few|TRBV7-6|TRBD1|TRBJ1-1
TGTGCCAGCAGCCGGAATACAGGGGACCTGACTGAAGCTTTCTTT
CASSRNTGDLTEAFF
>-|TRBV5-1|-|TRBJ2-5
TGCGCCAGCAGCTTAAATGGGGGCGAAGAGACCCAGTACTTC
CASSLNGGEETQYF
>-|TRBV29-1|TRBD1|TRBJ1-4
TGCAGCGTTGAGGGCAGGGGGGTAACTAATGAAAAACTGTTTTTT
CSVEGRGVTNEKLFF
>many|TRBV6-2/TRBV6-3|-|TRBJ2-1
TGTGCCAGCAGTTACTGGGCTGCGGTAGATGAGCAGTTCTTC
CASSYWAAVDEQFF
>-|TRBV9|-|TRBJ1-2
TGTGCCAGCAGCTACACGAGGGGGGCGGATGGCTACACCTTC
CASSYTRGADGYTF
>-|TRBV15|-|TRBJ2-7
TGTGCCACCAGCGTAACACAGGGCTACGAGCAGTACTTC
CATSVTQGYEQYF
>-|TRBV19|-|TRBJ1-1
TGTGCCAGTAGTAACCGGGGGAACACTGAAGCTTTCTTT
CASSNRGNTEAFF
>many|TRBV12-3/TRBV12-4|TRBD1|TRBJ2-3
TGTGCCAGCAGTCCCCCGACAGGGCCCCCAGATACGCAGTATTTT
CASSPPTGPPDTQYF
>-|TRBV24-1|-|TRBJ2-5
TGTGCCACCAAATGGGGCTCGGAGACCCAGTACTTC
CATKWGSETQYF
>-|TRBV25-1|-|TRBJ2-7
TGTGCCGGCAGTGAACTAGGGGGTTTGAACGAGCAGTACTTC
CAGSELGGLNEQYF
>many|TRBV20-1|-|TRBJ2-1
TGCAGTGCTTCCCCACGAGGGGCAAGCTCCTACAATGAGCAGTTCTTC
CSASPRGASSYNEQFF
>many|TRBV9|-|TRBJ2-7
TGTGCCAGCAGCGTAGACTCGACCACCTACGAGCAGTACTTC
CASSVDSTTYEQYF
>-|TRBV5-1|TRBD1|TRBJ1-1
TGCGCCAGCAGCTTACAGGGGATGAACACTGAAGCTTTCTTT
CASSLQGMNTEAFF
>-|TRBV6-4|-|TRBJ2-7
TGTGCCAGCAGAGACGAAGTGACTAGTACCTACGAGCAGTACTTC
CASRDEVTSTYEQYF
>many|TRBV7-9|-|TRBJ1-5
TGTGCCAGCAGCTCGGACGCAGCAAATCAGCCCCAGCATTTT
CASSSDAANQPQHF
>-|TRBV24-1|TRBD2|TRBJ2-5
TGTGCCACCTCAGCGGGAGTGTACCAAGAGACCCAGTACTTC
CATSAGVYQETQYF
>-|TRBV7-9|-|TRBJ1-1
TGTGCCAGCAGCTTAGGCGGGGAAACTGAAGCTTTCTTT
CASSLGGETEAFF